What follows describes a single T cell receptor beta chain. Its antigen is as yet unknown. The PCR made use of 60 Vbeta and 13 Jbeta primers. The data were produced by immunoSEQ multiplex PCR, yet TCRdb's version contains in-frame clones alone and is incomplete. The sample records some 150,000 clones, roughly two thirds being singletons. This sample is drawn from a study of cytomegalovirus exposure and HLA in healthy donors. About the research overall: A data release that came early held approximately 85 million unique TCRs from HLA-typed donors. Among approximately 390 genotyped donors, roughly 80% fell in the Caucasian-associated ancestry cluster.

General study findings and limits: TCR beta chains numbering some 160 were designated cytomegalovirus-associated.

V shed 4 bases, J shed 2 bases, and the junction held 7 bases outside the gene matches. The CDR3 loop spans 16 amino acids. Germline CDR1 and CDR2: MGHRA and YSYEKL. All donors participated as healthy donors of bone marrow. The TCR was taken from a woman in her twenties or thirties in good health and CMV-seronegative. Specimen: PBMCs. The gene calls are TRBV4-1 and TRBJ2-3; 9 bases are a match to TRBD2. The CDR3 nucleotides read TGCGCCAGCAGCCTCCTTCTAGCGGGAAACACAGATACGCAGTATTTT. It encodes CASSLLLAGNTDTQYF.